A single sample gave rise to the 26 T cell receptor beta chains below, sequenced in a study of blood T cell repertoires in COVID-19. The repertoire was sequenced with immunoSEQ multiplex PCR; TCRdb's copy has only in-frame clones and lacks some. The sample consists of about 170,000 clones, roughly 80% of them appearing once. The sequencing input was peripheral blood. These receptors were collected from a man aged 70 or older with active or convalescent COVID-19.

V gene TRBV27 combines with J gene TRBJ1-5; 8 nucleotides align to TRBD1. Trimming took 4 bases from V and 4 from J; bases not matched to a gene: 0. This CDR3 spans 13 amino acids. Germline CDR1 reads MNHEY; CDR2 reads SMNVEV (reference sequence). CDR3 loop: CASSWTGNQPQHF. The CDR3 DNA reads TGTGCCAGCAGTTGGACAGGGAATCAGCCCCAGCATTTT.

V usage is TRBV11-2 and J usage is TRBJ1-6; a possible D gene is TRBD1 (6 bases). The CDR3 extends over 15 amino acids. V lost 5 bases and J lost 7, with 15 bases in between. Germline CDR1 reads SGHAT; CDR2 reads FQNNGV. The CDR3 spells CASSLLGGQNSPLHF. CDR3 sequence (DNA): TGTGCCAGCAGCCTCCTCGGGGGGCAGAATTCACCCCTCCACTTT.

V gene TRBV2 combines with J gene TRBJ2-3; possibly TRBD1 for D (6 bases). With 4 bases removed from V and 2 bases from J, the gap between germline ends came to 10 bases. CDR1 SNHLY and CDR2 FYNNEI come from the germline V gene. This CDR3 spans 14 amino acids. CDR3 DNA: TGTGCCAGCAGTGGGGACACAATCACAGATACGCAGTATTTT. Translating it yields CASSGDTITDTQYF.

The rearrangement joins TRBV6-5 to TRBJ2-7, with 7 bases lining up with TRBD2. Trimming at V came to 0 bases and at J to 6 bases, leaving 8 bases not matched to a gene. This CDR3 is 15 amino acids long. The V gene's germline CDR1 is MNHEY and CDR2 SVGAGI. CDR3 coding DNA: TGTGCCAGCAGTTACTCGACGGGGAGGGTCGGCGAGCAGTACTTC. Protein sequence: CASSYSTGRVGEQYF.

In this sample, this clone turned up once. The V call is TRBV2, the J call TRBJ1-4; 8 bases are a match to TRBD1. The germline V gene has CDR1 SNHLY and CDR2 FYNNEI. There are 15 residues in the CDR3. J gave up 7 bases and V 7 bases, and 11 bases lay outside the gene matches. CDR3 DNA: TGTGCCAGCACCCTAGGGGGGACAGGAATTGAAAAACTGTTTTTT. Its protein is CASTLGGTGIEKLFF.

This clone was picked up one time. As DNA, the CDR3 is TGTGCCAGCAGCGGAACGGCGGTTCCCTACAATGAGCAGTTCTTC. Amino acid sequence: CASSGTAVPYNEQFF. The chain joins TRBV9 to TRBJ2-1; D not resolved. The CDR3 has 15 residues. The germline V gene has CDR1 SGDLS and CDR2 YYNGEE. V lost 3 bases, J lost 2 bases, and 12 bases lay in between.

The chain employs TRBV5-1 and TRBJ2-2; no clear D gene. In germline, CDR1 is SGHRS, CDR2 YFSETQ. The CDR3 is 15 amino acids. Trimming cost V 6 bases and J 6 bases, with 18 bases left between them. The CDR3 here is CASIPGGQLAGELFF. The CDR3 DNA is TGCGCCAGCATCCCCGGTGGGCAGTTGGCCGGGGAGCTGTTTTTT.

This chain joins TRBV18 and TRBJ2-7; 15 bases map to TRBD2. The ends lost 4 bases at V and 1 base at J; junction bases unmatched: 5. This CDR3 has 17 residues. Germline V gene data show CDR1 as KGHSH and CDR2 as LQKENI. CDR3 DNA sequence: TGTGCCAGCTCACTTGGACTAGCGGGAGGGAAGTCCTACGAGCAGTACTTC. Translation: CASSLGLAGGKSYEQYF.

The CDR3 nucleotides read TGTGCCAGCAGCTTAGGCGCGCTCCAAGAGACCCAGTACTTC. Its protein product is CASSLGALQETQYF. The J gene is TRBJ2-5, the V gene TRBV11-1, with D unclear. This CDR3 is built from 14 residues. Germline CDR1 SGHAT, CDR2 FQDESV (reference sequence). V was pared by 1 base and J by 1 base, with 7 bases between.

This clone was picked up one time. The V call is TRBV3-1 (or the pseudogene TRBV3-2), the J call TRBJ1-2; TRBD1 matches at 8 bases. Looked up from germline, CDR1 is LGHDT and CDR2 is YNNKEL (reference sequence). The CDR3 consists of 15 residues. V lost 1 base to trimming and J lost 8 bases; unmatched junction nucleotides: 9. The CDR3 reads CASSQVISGQGGYTF. CDR3 in DNA: TGTGCCAGCAGCCAAGTTATTTCAGGACAGGGCGGCTACACCTTC.

A single count supports this clone. The V call is TRBV27, the J call TRBJ1-2; 9 bases align to TRBD1. Trimming at V came to 8 bases and at J to 6 bases, leaving 4 bases not matched to a gene. Germline V CDR1 and CDR2: MNHEY, SMNVEV (reference sequence). The CDR3 totals 12 residues. CDR3 coding DNA: TGTGCCAGCCGGGACAGGGATAATGGCTACACCTTC. Protein sequence: CASRDRDNGYTF.

The chain employs TRBV7-2 and TRBJ2-5, with D tentatively TRBD1 (6 bases). Trimming left V 4 bases short and J 5 bases short, with 14 bases between. Germline assignment: CDR1 SGHTA and CDR2 FQGNSA. The CDR3 has 14 residues. The CDR3 protein is CASSWDTIRETQYF. In DNA form, the CDR3 reads TGTGCCAGCAGCTGGGACACCATCAGGGAGACCCAGTACTTC.

This clone was detected a few times. The chain recombines TRBV7-6 with TRBJ1-2, with D possibly TRBD1 on 5 matching bases. CDR3 length: 13 residues. V was clipped by 5 bases and J by 7 bases, with 14 bases between them. CDR1 SGHVS and CDR2 FNYEAQ come from the germline V gene. CDR3 DNA sequence: TGTGCCAGCAGCGCCCGCGGGGCTGCTGGCTACACCTTC. This codes for CASSARGAAGYTF.

A single count supports this clone. V is TRBV27 and J is TRBJ2-7, with D possibly being TRBD1 (5 bases). Trimming took off 6 bases at V and 6 bases at J, with 12 bases between the two ends. The V gene's germline CDR1 is MNHEY and CDR2 SMNVEV (reference sequence). This CDR3 region has 12 residues. The CDR3 region is CASSRRVGEQYF. The CDR3 DNA sequence: TGTGCCAGCAGCCGCAGGGTTGGCGAGCAGTACTTC.

The chain has TRBV28 and TRBJ1-5, with 7 nucleotides matching TRBD1. The CDR3 sequence is 18 residues long. Germline loops: CDR1 MDHEN, CDR2 SYDVKM. The trim removed 0 bases at V and 5 bases at J, leaving 13 bases unmatched. The CDR3 nucleotides read TGTGCCAGCAGTTTATGGGCCCCACTGACAGGGCAGGATCAGCCCCAGCATTTT. Its translation: CASSLWAPLTGQDQPQHF.

This chain links TRBV5-5 with TRBJ1-1; D call uncertain. From germline, CDR1 is SGHKS and CDR2 YYEKEE (reference sequence). The germline V and J ends were trimmed by 3 bases and 2 bases, with 5 bases remaining between them. This CDR3 has 12 residues. This CDR3 reads CASSSPNTEAFF. CDR3 bases: TGTGCCAGCAGCTCTCCTAACACTGAAGCTTTCTTT.

V usage is TRBV3-1 (or the pseudogene TRBV3-2) and J usage is TRBJ1-2, with unresolved D. Germline V gene data show CDR1 as LGHDT and CDR2 as YNNKEL (reference sequence). Trimming cost V 2 bases and J 3 bases, with 4 bases left between them. This CDR3 comprises 12 residues. CDR3 DNA: TGTGCCAGCAGCCAATCCTACTATGGCTACACCTTC. Translating gives CASSQSYYGYTF.

In this sample, this clone turned up once. The chain carries TRBV6-6 and TRBJ1-1; weak D call: TRBD1 (6 bases). Germline V CDR1 and CDR2: MNHNY, SVGAGI (reference sequence). The V end lost 8 bases, the J end lost 1 base, and 17 bases lay between the germline ends. CDR3 length: 15 amino acids. The CDR3 sequence is CASEMDSITNTEAFF. As DNA, the CDR3 is TGTGCCAGCGAGATGGACAGTATAACGAACACTGAAGCTTTCTTT.

The sample holds one count of this clone. This sequence joins TRBV27 and TRBJ2-1, with 9 bases matching TRBD1. V dropped 3 bases and J dropped 9; count of bases not matched to a gene: 9. The CDR3 sequence is 15 residues long. CDR1 and CDR2 from the germline V gene are MNHEY and SMNVEV (reference sequence). The CDR3 nucleotides are TGTGCCAGCAGTTTTCGTGACAGGGGGTTGGGTGAGCAGTTCTTC. It translates to CASSFRDRGLGEQFF.

V is TRBV3-1 (or the pseudogene TRBV3-2) and J is TRBJ1-1, with TRBD1 matching 8 bases. The CDR3 consists of 14 residues. V lost 4 bases, J lost 7 bases, and 8 bases stayed unmatched. CDR1 and CDR2 (germline): LGHDT, YNNKEL (reference sequence). The CDR3 sequence is CASSLRGPGGEAFF. CDR3 sequence (DNA): TGTGCCAGCAGCCTCAGGGGGCCGGGGGGTGAAGCTTTCTTT.

The chain joins TRBV10-3 to TRBJ2-7, with 9 bases aligning to TRBD1. The CDR3 sequence is 15 residues long. Germline CDR1 and CDR2: ENHRY and SYGVKD. J gave up 7 bases and V 4 bases, and 11 bases lay outside the gene matches. CDR3 region: CAISGGAQGAREQYF. The CDR3 nucleotides read TGTGCCATCAGTGGCGGCGCACAGGGGGCGCGGGAGCAGTACTTC.

This sequence joins TRBV9 and TRBJ2-1, with 8 bases that match TRBD1. V lost 3 bases, J lost 5 bases, and 4 bases stayed unmatched. The CDR3 extends over 14 amino acids. Germline CDR1 and CDR2: SGDLS and YYNGEE. The CDR3 coding sequence is TGTGCCAGCAGCGCGACAGGGGATCACAATGAGCAGTTCTTC. This encodes CASSATGDHNEQFF.

The CDR3: CASSFGGGSYEQYF. The CDR3 region has the DNA TGTGCCAGCAGCTTCGGGGGGGGCTCCTACGAGCAGTACTTC. The chain joins TRBV7-9 to TRBJ2-7, with 8 bases aligning to TRBD2. The CDR3 is 14 residues long. In germline, CDR1 is SEHNR, CDR2 FQNEAQ (reference sequence). Trimming removed 3 bases from V and 0 bases from J; junction bases left unmatched: 1.

This sequence joins TRBV7-9 and TRBJ1-6; 9 nucleotides agree with TRBD1. V gave up 10 bases and J gave up 6 bases; unmatched junction bases: 7. This CDR3 contains 14 residues. CDR1 and CDR2 (germline): SEHNR, FQNEAQ (reference sequence). The CDR3, as DNA: TGTGCCACCAAACAGGGGGCGGTTAATTCACCCCTCCACTTT. Translating gives CATKQGAVNSPLHF. The full variable domain, rest sourced from reference TRBV7-9 and TRBJ1-6, is DTGVSQNPRHKITKRGQNVTFRCDPISEHNRLYWYRQTLGQGPEFLTYFQNEAQLEKSRLLSDRFSAERPKGSFSTLEIQRTEQGDSAMYLCATKQGAVNSPLHFGNGTRLTVT.

In DNA, the CDR3 is TGTGCCAGCCCAGGGGTGGATAGCAATCAGCCCCAGCATTTT. Translation: CASPGVDSNQPQHF. V gene TRBV6-5 combines with J gene TRBJ1-5, with a tentative D call TRBD1 (6 bases). From germline, CDR1 is MNHEY and CDR2 SVGAGI. Trimming took 8 bases from V and 0 from J, leaving 11 bases between them. CDR3 length equals 14 residues.

The chain employs TRBV19 and TRBJ2-1; 8 nucleotides align to TRBD1. V lost 6 bases to trimming and J lost 4 bases; unmatched junction nucleotides: 8. Germline loops: CDR1 LNHDA, CDR2 SQIVND (reference sequence). This CDR3 spans 15 amino acids. The DNA for the CDR3 is TGTGCCAGTAGCCCTGACAGGGGATCTTACAATGAGCAGTTCTTC. Protein sequence: CASSPDRGSYNEQFF.